The 20 T cell receptor beta chains reported below all come from one sample, sequenced in a study of T cell responses to AZD1222 COVID-19 vaccine. The table came from immunoSEQ multiplex PCR; TCRdb's copy has only in-frame clones and leaves some out. Of some 150,000 clones listed, 90% to 95% were seen once; the top ten hold 1.5% to 2%. Material: peripheral blood, obtained on day 0 of AZD1222 vaccination. The source is an adult in good health.

The chain uses TRBV29-1 and TRBJ2-1; TRBD2 agrees at 14 bases. The CDR3 is 14 residues long. With 6 bases clipped from V and 2 bases from J, the junction kept 0 bases outside the gene matches. From germline, CDR1 is SQVTM and CDR2 ANQGSEA. This CDR3 reads CSVTSGRAYNEQFF. CDR3 coding DNA: TGCAGCGTGACTAGCGGGAGGGCCTACAATGAGCAGTTCTTC.

V usage is TRBV19 and J usage is TRBJ1-1; 8 positions agree with TRBD1. Germline trimming cut 5 bases from V and 11 bases from J; bases unmatched to any gene: 16. Germline values: CDR1 LNHDA, CDR2 SQIVND (reference sequence). The CDR3 is 15 amino acids. The CDR3 region is CASSERQGRIVEAFF. The CDR3 DNA follows: TGTGCCAGTAGTGAAAGACAGGGGAGGATTGTGGAGGCTTTCTTT.

Of note for this clone: In the same sample, other DNA sequences code for this CDR3. As DNA, the CDR3 is TGTGCCAGCAGTGATTACGAGCAGTACTTC. Amino acid sequence: CASSDYEQYF. The chain recombines TRBV2 with TRBJ2-7; D gene unclear. CDR1 SNHLY and CDR2 FYNNEI come from the germline V gene. The V end lost 3 bases, the J end lost 4 bases, and 1 base lay between the germline ends. There are 10 residues in the CDR3.

The chain joins TRBV9 to TRBJ2-3; D gene ambiguous. The CDR3 totals 17 residues. CDR1 and CDR2 from the germline V gene are SGDLS and YYNGEE. V lost 0 bases, J lost 3 bases, and 17 bases lay in between. CDR3 amino acids: CASSVAASLLLTDTQYF. CDR3 nucleotides: TGTGCCAGCAGCGTAGCGGCTTCCCTACTTCTTACAGATACGCAGTATTTT.

The chain employs TRBV7-2 and TRBJ2-7; 7 nucleotides agree with TRBD2. J was trimmed by 0 bases and V by 5 bases; bases with no gene match: 7. Germline CDR1 SGHTA, CDR2 FQGNSA. The CDR3 sequence is 15 residues long. CDR3 bases: TGTGCCAGCAGCCCAAGAGCGGGGTACTCCTACGAGCAGTACTTC. This encodes CASSPRAGYSYEQYF.

J is TRBJ2-3 and V is TRBV9; no firm D call. The ends were cut back, 3 bases at V and 6 bases at J, with 8 bases in the middle. The CDR3 extends over 12 amino acids. CDR1 and CDR2 from the germline V gene are SGDLS and YYNGEE. CDR3 protein: CASSALEDTQYF. CDR3 DNA sequence: TGTGCCAGCAGCGCTTTGGAGGATACGCAGTATTTT.

The rearrangement uses TRBV30 and TRBJ1-4; a weak D match, TRBD1 (5 bases). Trimming removed 7 bases from V and 3 bases from J, with 9 bases in between. The V gene's germline CDR1 is GTSNPN and CDR2 SVGIG (reference sequence). CDR3 length equals 12 residues. The CDR3 region is CALGRPNEKLFF. The CDR3 bases are TGTGCCTTGGGACGGCCTAATGAAAAACTGTTTTTT.

The chain couples TRBV6-5 to TRBJ1-1; no definite D call. Germline V CDR1 and CDR2: MNHEY, SVGAGI. V lost 5 bases and J 1 base, leaving 14 bases between the germline ends. The CDR3 runs 15 residues. The CDR3 DNA is TGTGCCAGCAGTCCGCGTAATCGGGCGAACACTGAAGCTTTCTTT. Translation gives CASSPRNRANTEAFF.

The chain employs TRBV24-1 and TRBJ2-2, with TRBD1 matching over 8 bases. CDR3 length: 16 amino acids. The trim removed 4 bases at V and 1 base at J, leaving 4 bases unmatched. CDR1 and CDR2 (germline): KGHDR, SFDVKD. CDR3 sequence: CATSDTGTGNTGELFF. CDR3 DNA sequence: TGTGCCACCAGTGACACCGGGACAGGGAACACCGGGGAGCTGTTTTTT.

This chain uses TRBV15 with TRBJ1-1, with D possibly being TRBD1 (5 bases). This CDR3 contains 15 residues. Germline V gene lookup returns CDR1 LNHNV and CDR2 YYDKDF (reference sequence). The V and J ends lost 0 bases and 5 bases respectively, with 13 bases between them. The CDR3 coding sequence is TGTGCCACCAGCAGAGATAATAGGGAGGGGACTGAAGCTTTCTTT. Residues: CATSRDNREGTEAFF.

The rearrangement uses TRBV4-1 and TRBJ1-4, with D hard to call. The CDR3 runs 14 residues. V lost 7 bases to trimming and J lost 4 bases, with 13 bases between them. Germline CDR1 reads MGHRA; CDR2 reads YSYEKL. The DNA of the CDR3 is TGCGCCAGCACCCCCCCAGGTCTTAATGAAAAACTGTTTTTT. Protein: CASTPPGLNEKLFF.

V is TRBV4-1 and J is TRBJ2-3, with 7 bases lining up with TRBD1. This CDR3 is built from 16 residues. Germline CDR1 MGHRA, CDR2 YSYEKL. J was trimmed by 0 bases and V by 1 base; bases with no gene match: 4. In nucleotides, the CDR3 is TGCGCCAGCAGCCAAGGACAGGGATCTAGCACAGATACGCAGTATTTT. Translation: CASSQGQGSSTDTQYF.

The chain links TRBV7-8 to TRBJ2-1; 10 bases match TRBD2. Trimming cost V 5 bases and J 9 bases; bases outside gene matches: 7. Looked up from germline, CDR1 is SGHVS and CDR2 is FQNEAQ. The CDR3 is 14 residues long. The CDR3 DNA reads TGTGCCAGCAGCCCCGACGCTAGCGGGGGTGAGCAGTTCTTC. Translating gives CASSPDASGGEQFF.

CDR3 DNA: TGCGCCAGCAGCCCCCGCGAAGCCTATGGCTACACCTTC. This translates into CASSPREAYGYTF. The chain couples TRBV5-1 to TRBJ1-2, with no clear D. Germline V lookup: CDR1 SGHRS, CDR2 YFSETQ. CDR3 length equals 13 residues. V lost 4 bases and J lost 4, with 11 bases in between.

CDR3 nucleotides: TGTGCCAGCAGCTTAGACGGGGCCGCGAACACTGAAGCTTTCTTT. This codes for CASSLDGAANTEAFF. The chain uses TRBV7-2 and TRBJ1-1; maybe TRBD1 (5 bases). The germline CDR1 and CDR2 sequences are SGHTA and FQGNSA. V dropped 1 base and J dropped 1 base, with 10 bases sitting between them. This CDR3 comprises 15 residues. Together with reference TRBV7-2 and TRBJ1-1, the CDR3 gives the full variable domain: GAGVSQSPSNKVTEKGKDVELRCDPISGHTALYWYRQSLGQGLEFLIYFQGNSAPDKSGLPSDRFSAERTGGSVSTLTIQRTQQEDSAVYLCASSLDGAANTEAFFGQGTRLTVV.

The genes are TRBV5-4 and TRBJ1-2, with D unclear. V was trimmed by 2 bases and J by 4 bases, leaving 12 bases between them. Germline values: CDR1 SGHNT, CDR2 YYREEE (reference sequence). The CDR3 sequence is 14 residues long. CDR3 DNA: TGTGCCAGCAGCTTACCGGGAGCAGTCTATGGCTACACCTTC. It codes for CASSLPGAVYGYTF.

The chain employs TRBV7-9 and TRBJ1-1; D is perhaps TRBD1 (5 bases). Trimming took off 3 bases at V and 0 bases at J, with 11 bases between the two ends. The CDR3 sequence is 15 residues long. The germline gives CDR1 SEHNR, CDR2 FQNEAQ (reference sequence). CDR3 residues: CASSLAGLMNTEAFF. The DNA of the CDR3 is TGTGCCAGCAGCTTGGCAGGGTTGATGAACACTGAAGCTTTCTTT. The complete variable domain, with remaining parts taken from reference TRBV7-9 and TRBJ1-1, reads DTGVSQNPRHKITKRGQNVTFRCDPISEHNRLYWYRQTLGQGPEFLTYFQNEAQLEKSRLLSDRFSAERPKGSFSTLEIQRTEQGDSAMYLCASSLAGLMNTEAFFGQGTRLTVV.

The V and J genes are TRBV5-1 and TRBJ1-1; no reliable D call. CDR1 is SGHRS and CDR2 is YFSETQ in the germline V gene. The germline V and J ends were trimmed by 7 bases and 11 bases, with 12 bases remaining between them. The CDR3 loop spans 10 amino acids. The CDR3 sequence is CASAGSRAFF. Written as DNA, the CDR3 is TGCGCCAGCGCCGGCTCAAGGGCTTTCTTT.

The chain is built from TRBV3-1 (or the pseudogene TRBV3-2) and TRBJ1-2; weak D call: TRBD1 (5 bases). CDR1 is LGHDT, CDR2 YNNKEL, per germline (reference sequence). V was clipped by 4 bases and J by 0 bases, with 21 bases between them. The CDR3 contains 18 residues. The CDR3 region is CASSPLEGDGSPNYGYTF. DNA of the CDR3: TGTGCCAGCAGCCCCCTCGAAGGGGACGGGTCCCCTAACTATGGCTACACCTTC.

V is TRBV15 and J is TRBJ2-1; D unclear. CDR1 is LNHNV and CDR2 is YYDKDF in the germline V gene (reference sequence). The V and J ends lost 2 bases and 4 bases respectively, with 12 bases between them. The CDR3 is made up of 15 amino acids. CDR3 DNA: TGTGCCACCAGCAGACAACTTGGGGATTACAATGAGCAGTTCTTC. It specifies CATSRQLGDYNEQFF.